The 30 T cell receptor beta chains reported below all come from one sample, sequenced in a study of OX40 agonist ivuxolimab in advanced cancers. Generated by immunoSEQ multiplex PCR, the TCRdb table keeps only in-frame clones and is missing some. The sample includes under 80,000 clones, around 82% of them seen just once. This material consisted of CD4+ or CD8+ T cells sorted from blood, taken in a trial of the OX40 agonist ivuxolimab. The receptors come from an adult with an advanced solid tumor such as melanoma, head and neck, liver or kidney cancer.

This clone was recorded once. The chain joins TRBV27 to TRBJ2-7, with 9 nucleotides matching TRBD1. The V gene end was trimmed by 5 bases and the J gene end by 6 bases; junction bases not matched to a gene: 17. Germline CDR1 reads MNHEY; CDR2 reads SMNVEV (reference sequence). The CDR3 runs to 17 residues. In DNA form, the CDR3 reads TGTGCCAGCAGTCGTAGCCAGCCGGGACAGGGATCGACCGAGCAGTACTTC. Amino acid sequence: CASSRSQPGQGSTEQYF.

This clone was seen a handful of times. The rearrangement joins TRBV6-1 to TRBJ2-7; 7 nucleotides agree with TRBD1. This CDR3 comprises 13 residues. Looked up from germline, CDR1 is MNHNS and CDR2 is SASEGT. J lost 0 bases, V lost 6 bases, and 2 bases had no gene match. CDR3 DNA sequence: TGTGCCAGCAGAGGGACAGTCTCCTACGAGCAGTACTTC. Translated: CASRGTVSYEQYF.

This CDR3 is CASSPQRTWSEKLFF. The DNA of the CDR3 is TGTGCCAGCAGCCCGCAGCGGACATGGAGTGAAAAACTGTTTTTT. V gene TRBV16 combines with J gene TRBJ1-4, with TRBD1 as a possible D gene (5 bases). The V end lost 4 bases, the J end lost 7 bases, and 16 bases lay between the germline ends. The CDR3 extends over 15 amino acids. Germline-derived CDR1 and CDR2 are KGHSY and FQNENV.

A single count supports this clone. The V and J genes are TRBV5-1 and TRBJ2-1; D is possibly TRBD1 or TRBD2 (6 bases each). The CDR3 contains 16 residues. Between the trimmed V and J ends, which lost 4 bases and 3 bases, there was a span of 17 bases. Germline CDR1 is SGHRS and CDR2 is YFSETQ. CDR3 DNA sequence: TGCGCCAGCAGCCCCCGTCTGGGGGGCGACTACAATGAGCAGTTCTTC. Translation gives CASSPRLGGDYNEQFF.

This chain uses TRBV18 with TRBJ1-4; tentative D call: TRBD1 (5 bases). The germline gives CDR1 KGHSH, CDR2 LQKENI. Between the trimmed V and J ends, which lost 2 bases and 6 bases, there was a span of 10 bases. The CDR3 is 14 amino acids. CDR3 DNA: TGTGCCAGCTCACCAGATCAGGGCGATGAAAAACTGTTTTTT. Its translation is CASSPDQGDEKLFF.

The chain is built from TRBV4-3 and TRBJ2-6, with D unresolved. This CDR3 contains 16 residues. Trimming took off 1 base at V and 0 bases at J, with 7 bases between the two ends. The germline CDR1 and CDR2 sequences are LGHNA and YSLEER. CDR3 DNA sequence: TGCGCCAGCAGCCAAGTTTGGAACTCTGGGGCCAACGTCCTGACTTTC. Translation: CASSQVWNSGANVLTF.

The DNA for the CDR3 is TGCGCCAGCAGCCGGGACACCCCGAACACCGGGGAGCTGTTTTTT. Amino acid sequence: CASSRDTPNTGELFF. The rearrangement links TRBV5-1 to TRBJ2-2; tentative D call: TRBD1 (6 bases). The CDR3 sequence is 15 residues long. From germline, CDR1 is SGHRS and CDR2 YFSETQ. V was trimmed by 4 bases and J by 0 bases, leaving 10 bases between them.

This chain joins TRBV18 and TRBJ2-5; D possibly corresponds to TRBD1 (6 bases). The CDR3 is 14 amino acids. The V end was cut by 1 base, the J end by 5 bases, with 11 bases between. CDR1 and CDR2 (germline): KGHSH, LQKENI. The CDR3 DNA is TGTGCCAGCTCACCACTGGAGCAGGGGGAGACCCAGTACTTC. Protein product: CASSPLEQGETQYF.

The gene calls are TRBV5-1 and TRBJ2-5; D perhaps matches TRBD2 (6 bases). Germline V CDR1 and CDR2: SGHRS, YFSETQ. Between the trimmed V and J ends, which lost 4 bases and 1 base, there was a span of 8 bases. This CDR3 is 13 amino acids long. As DNA, the CDR3 is TGCGCCAGCAGCGGGGGGTCCCAAGAGACCCAGTACTTC. Protein sequence: CASSGGSQETQYF. Combining the CDR3 with reference TRBV5-1 and TRBJ2-5 gives the whole variable domain KAGVTQTPRYLIKTRGQQVTLSCSPISGHRSVSWYQQTPGQGLQFLFEYFSETQRNKGNFPGRFSGRQFSNSRSEMNVSTLELGDSALYLCASSGGSQETQYFGPGTRLLVL.

This chain joins TRBV5-1 and TRBJ2-1, with 8 bases that match TRBD2. The V gene end was trimmed by 1 base and the J gene end by 2 bases; junction bases not matched to a gene: 2. From germline, CDR1 is SGHRS and CDR2 YFSETQ. This CDR3 region has 15 residues. In DNA form, the CDR3 reads TGCGCCAGCAGCTTGAACGGGGGGGCCTACAATGAGCAGTTCTTC. This gives the protein CASSLNGGAYNEQFF.

The chain carries TRBV19 and TRBJ2-1; the D is unclear. Germline V lookup: CDR1 LNHDA, CDR2 SQIVND (reference sequence). Trimming cost V 10 bases and J 6 bases, with 19 bases left between them. The CDR3 is 14 residues long. The CDR3 nucleotides are TGTGCCACCTCAAGATCACCCAGGCTCAATGAGCAGTTCTTC. The encoded protein is CATSRSPRLNEQFF.

This chain uses TRBV28 with TRBJ1-2; D is possibly TRBD1 (5 bases). The germline V and J ends were trimmed by 1 base and 2 bases, with 11 bases remaining between them. Germline V gene data show CDR1 as MDHEN and CDR2 as SYDVKM. CDR3 length: 15 residues. CDR3 sequence reads: CASSLSEGRNYGYTF. In DNA, the CDR3 is TGTGCCAGCAGTTTATCGGAGGGACGGAACTATGGCTACACCTTC.

The chain carries TRBV11-3 and TRBJ2-3; D might be TRBD2 (5 bases). CDR3 size: 15 residues. CDR1 is SGHNT and CDR2 is YENEEA in the germline V gene. The V end was cut by 4 bases, the J end by 3 bases, with 14 bases between. CDR3 loop: CASSSAAGATDTQYF. The CDR3 DNA sequence: TGTGCCAGCAGCTCCGCGGCGGGCGCAACAGATACGCAGTATTTT.

V and J are TRBV4-2 and TRBJ1-4; maybe TRBD1 (6 bases). The CDR3 has 16 amino acids. Per the germline V gene, CDR1 is LGHNA and CDR2 is YNFKEQ. Trimming took 4 bases from V and 8 from J, leaving 20 bases between them. Here the CDR3 reads CASSPRVVGGGEKLFF. CDR3 coding DNA: TGTGCCAGCAGCCCAAGAGTCGTGGGGGGCGGCGAAAAACTGTTTTTT.

The CDR3 loop reads CASSFDRGHGYTF. CDR3 nucleotides: TGTGCCAGCAGCTTCGACAGGGGGCATGGCTACACCTTC. The J gene is TRBJ1-2, the V gene TRBV5-4; TRBD1 aligns across 10 bases. With 2 bases clipped from V and 6 bases from J, the junction kept 1 base outside the gene matches. The CDR3 totals 13 residues. Germline CDR1 SGHNT, CDR2 YYREEE (reference sequence).

The CDR3 region has the DNA TGTGCCAGCAGCTTAACCGCCACCCTCCACTTT. This gives the protein CASSLTATLHF. The chain recombines TRBV7-2 with TRBJ1-6; no definite D call. V lost 2 bases, J lost 14 bases, and 7 bases lay in between. Germline assignment: CDR1 SGHTA and CDR2 FQGNSA. This CDR3 comprises 11 residues. Using reference TRBV7-2 and TRBJ1-6 for the parts outside the CDR3, the full variable domain is GAGVSQSPSNKVTEKGKDVELRCDPISGHTALYWYRQSLGQGLEFLIYFQGNSAPDKSGLPSDRFSAERTGGSVSTLTIQRTQQEDSAVYLCASSLTATLHFGNGTRLTVT.

The gene calls are TRBV19 and TRBJ2-3; a possible D gene is TRBD1 (5 bases). This CDR3 is 14 amino acids long. Germline V lookup: CDR1 LNHDA, CDR2 SQIVND (reference sequence). With 5 bases removed from V and 4 bases from J, the gap between germline ends came to 13 bases. The CDR3 region is CASSYGAAPDTQYF. In DNA form, the CDR3 reads TGTGCCAGTAGTTATGGGGCCGCCCCAGATACGCAGTATTTT.

The chain joins TRBV28 to TRBJ2-1; D may match TRBD1 or TRBD2 (5 bases each). Trimming left V 7 bases short and J 1 base short, with 8 bases between. Germline CDR1 reads MDHEN; CDR2 reads SYDVKM. The CDR3 extends over 13 amino acids. The chain's CDR3 is CASNGGSYNEQFF. In DNA, the CDR3 is TGTGCCAGCAATGGGGGTTCCTACAATGAGCAGTTCTTC.

This chain joins TRBV5-6 and TRBJ1-6; D call uncertain. The CDR3 sequence is 12 residues long. CDR1 is SGHDT and CDR2 is YYEEEE in the germline V gene. Trimming removed 4 bases at V and 4 bases at J, with 3 bases between. As DNA, the CDR3 is TGTGCCAGCAGCCTTTATAATTCACCCCTCCACTTT. It specifies CASSLYNSPLHF.

The V and J genes are TRBV6-1 and TRBJ2-2; either TRBD1 or TRBD2 may fit D (5 bases each). Germline CDR1 MNHNS, CDR2 SASEGT. CDR3 length: 13 amino acids. V lost 8 bases, J lost 5 bases, and 12 bases lay in between. This CDR3 reads CASEDRGTGELFF. DNA for the CDR3: TGTGCCAGCGAAGACAGAGGGACCGGGGAGCTGTTTTTT.

The rearrangement links TRBV7-2 to TRBJ2-5, with 9 bases aligning to TRBD2. The CDR3 spans 14 residues. The V segment lost 5 bases and the J segment 5 bases; nucleotides outside the gene matches: 6. CDR1 SGHTA and CDR2 FQGNSA come from the germline V gene. Here the CDR3 reads CASSPRGGAETQYF. The CDR3 DNA sequence: TGTGCCAGCAGCCCGCGGGGGGGCGCGGAGACCCAGTACTTC.

This rearrangement joins TRBV11-1 to TRBJ2-2; TRBD1 agrees at 7 bases. Germline values: CDR1 SGHAT, CDR2 FQDESV (reference sequence). The CDR3 loop spans 14 amino acids. V shed 7 bases and J 4 bases; nucleotides not matched to a gene: 6. This CDR3 reads CASTRDRVTGELFF. In DNA form, the CDR3 reads TGTGCCAGCACCCGAGACAGGGTCACCGGGGAGCTGTTTTTT.

The rearrangement uses TRBV18 and TRBJ1-3; 10 nucleotides align to TRBD1. This CDR3 region has 15 residues. The germline gives CDR1 KGHSH, CDR2 LQKENI. Trimming at V came to 3 bases and at J to 5 bases, leaving 4 bases not matched to a gene. The CDR3 spells CASSPGDRGRNTIYF. The CDR3 DNA follows: TGTGCCAGCTCACCTGGGGACAGGGGACGAAACACCATATATTTT.

This clone occurred a few times. The rearrangement links TRBV5-5 to TRBJ2-3, with D unresolved. In germline, CDR1 is SGHKS, CDR2 YYEKEE (reference sequence). V was trimmed by 0 bases and J by 3 bases, leaving 8 bases between them. The CDR3 consists of 14 residues. The CDR3 sequence is CASSLVTLTDTQYF. The CDR3 DNA reads as TGTGCCAGCAGCTTGGTGACTTTGACAGATACGCAGTATTTT.

This clone was detected ten times or more. The gene calls are TRBV5-1 and TRBJ1-2; D perhaps matches TRBD1 (5 bases). The germline gives CDR1 SGHRS, CDR2 YFSETQ. V was shortened by 10 bases and J by 7 bases, with 20 bases between the two germline ends. This CDR3 is built from 13 residues. DNA for the CDR3: TGCGCCTCGAAATTGGGGACCGACTTTGGCTACACCTTC. It translates to CASKLGTDFGYTF.

About this clone itself: The junction departs from the called germline gene at one end, perhaps through a read error. J is TRBJ1-4 and V is TRBV6-1; 7 bases are shared with TRBD1. The CDR3 loop spans 16 amino acids. CDR1 and CDR2 (germline): MNHNS, SASEGT. CDR3 DNA: TGTGCCAGCAGTGGTACTAACAGGGGAAGAGGGGAAAAACAGTTTTTT. Protein: CASSGTNRGRGEKQFF.

The genes are TRBV27 and TRBJ1-3; a weak D match, TRBD1 (6 bases). There are 15 residues in the CDR3. V gave up 5 bases and J gave up 9 bases, with 20 bases separating them. Germline values: CDR1 MNHEY, CDR2 SMNVEV (reference sequence). The CDR3 bases are TGTGCCAGCAGTCAGACGACAGGATTCAAGAGCACCATATATTTT. Its translation: CASSQTTGFKSTIYF.

V is TRBV7-9 and J is TRBJ1-1, with 7 bases lining up with TRBD1. Germline CDR1 SEHNR, CDR2 FQNEAQ (reference sequence). This CDR3 region has 13 residues. Trimming removed 5 bases from V and 6 bases from J; junction bases left unmatched: 6. CDR3 region: CASSTGEWSEAFF. The DNA for the CDR3 is TGTGCCAGCAGCACAGGGGAATGGTCTGAAGCTTTCTTT. The full variable domain, with the rest looked up from reference TRBV7-9 and TRBJ1-1, is DTGVSQNPRHKITKRGQNVTFRCDPISEHNRLYWYRQTLGQGPEFLTYFQNEAQLEKSRLLSDRFSAERPKGSFSTLEIQRTEQGDSAMYLCASSTGEWSEAFFGQGTRLTVV.

The rearrangement links TRBV15 to TRBJ2-2, with D possibly matching TRBD1 (5 bases). Trimming removed 0 bases at V and 2 bases at J, with 7 bases between. The CDR3 extends over 15 amino acids. In germline, CDR1 is LNHNV, CDR2 YYDKDF (reference sequence). The CDR3 here is CATSRDRGNTGELFF. The CDR3, as DNA: TGTGCCACCAGCAGAGATAGGGGAAACACCGGGGAGCTGTTTTTT.

The V and J genes are TRBV6-1 and TRBJ2-4; possible D gene TRBD1, 6 bases. V dropped 6 bases and J dropped 6 bases, with 15 bases sitting between them. Germline CDR1 is MNHNS and CDR2 is SASEGT. The CDR3 contains 14 residues. CDR3 nucleotides: TGTGCCAGCAGACCCGACAGGTTAATAAACATTCAGTACTTC. It is translated as CASRPDRLINIQYF.